Following are 28 T cell receptor beta chains from one sample sequenced in a study of blood T cell repertoires in COVID-19 (dated by TCRdb to the early 2020s). Libraries were constructed by the immunoSEQ multiplex PCR assay. Imported from immuneACCESS, the table was reduced by TCRdb to in-frame sequences with V and J called. These copies leave out some clones; in studies compared against another copy, an unresolved V gene accounts for under half, and the cause of the remainder is not known. This sample is represented by around 250,000 clones; 80% to 95% of them were singletons. The ten largest clones capture roughly 2.9% of the sample. What was sequenced was PBMCs or T cells enriched from blood (not recorded which). These receptors all stem from a man aged 35-49 years who had been exposed to COVID-19.

J is TRBJ2-7 and V is TRBV19; 9 positions agree with TRBD2. The CDR3 runs 17 residues. The germline gives CDR1 LNHDA, CDR2 SQIVND (reference sequence). V gave up 1 base and J gave up 1 base; unmatched junction bases: 8. The CDR3 coding sequence is TGTGCCAGTAGTATAGGGCTAGCGGGACTCGGTTCCTACGAGCAGTACTTC. Translation: CASSIGLAGLGSYEQYF.

The count of this clone is one. The genes are TRBV5-1 and TRBJ2-1, with 16 bases identical to TRBD2. The CDR3 loop spans 16 amino acids. Germline V CDR1 and CDR2: SGHRS, YFSETQ. Trimming at V came to 3 bases and at J to 8 bases, leaving 5 bases not matched to a gene. The CDR3 DNA reads as TGCGCCAGCAGCTCGGGACTAGCGGGAGGGCGATATGAGCAGTTCTTC. Its translation is CASSSGLAGGRYEQFF.

The V call is TRBV29-1, the J call TRBJ1-1; D is possibly TRBD1 (5 bases). CDR1 and CDR2 from the germline V gene are SQVTM and ANQGSEA. V lost 6 bases and J lost 0, with 11 bases in between. This CDR3 comprises 13 residues. DNA of the CDR3: TGCAGCGTCCTTGGGGGGTTGAACACTGAAGCTTTCTTT. This codes for CSVLGGLNTEAFF.

This chain joins TRBV6-5 and TRBJ2-3; 11 positions match TRBD2. CDR1 is MNHEY, CDR2 SVGAGI, per germline. V gave up 3 bases and J gave up 5 bases; unmatched junction bases: 1. The CDR3 sequence is 14 residues long. The CDR3 reads CASSYLAGGDTQYF. In DNA form, the CDR3 reads TGTGCCAGCAGTTATCTAGCGGGAGGAGATACGCAGTATTTT.

The chain joins TRBV4-2 to TRBJ2-3; tentative D call: TRBD2 (5 bases). Germline CDR1 is LGHNA and CDR2 is YNFKEQ. Between the trimmed V and J ends, which lost 1 base and 9 bases, there was a span of 14 bases. The CDR3 spans 14 residues. The CDR3: CASSQGHGVGTQYF. The DNA of the CDR3 is TGTGCCAGCAGCCAAGGCCACGGGGTCGGGACGCAGTATTTT.

This chain connects TRBV7-6 to TRBJ2-5, with 8 bases identical to TRBD1. The germline V gene encodes CDR1 SGHVS and CDR2 FNYEAQ. The CDR3 totals 15 residues. Losses at the gene ends were 2 bases for V and 5 bases for J; bases not matched to a gene: 7. The CDR3 region has the DNA TGTGCCAGCAGCTTATCCGCAGGGGGCGTGGAGACCCAGTACTTC. Translation: CASSLSAGGVETQYF.

The chain recombines TRBV5-6 with TRBJ2-7; 10 nucleotides match TRBD1. The trim removed 2 bases at V and 5 bases at J, leaving 7 bases unmatched. CDR3 length equals 15 residues. Germline loops: CDR1 SGHDT, CDR2 YYEEEE. This CDR3 reads CASSFYGTGAHEQYF. CDR3 in DNA: TGTGCCAGCAGCTTTTATGGGACAGGGGCGCACGAGCAGTACTTC.

The genes are TRBV7-3 and TRBJ2-1, with TRBD2 as a possible D gene (6 bases). CDR3 length: 15 amino acids. Germline V gives CDR1 SGHTA, CDR2 FQGTGA. Trimming took 3 bases from V and 3 from J, leaving 12 bases between them. The CDR3 here is CASSFSGLYYNEQFF. CDR3 sequence (DNA): TGTGCCAGCAGCTTTAGCGGTCTTTACTACAATGAGCAGTTCTTC.

The J gene is TRBJ2-1, the V gene TRBV7-3; 12 bases match TRBD2. Germline CDR1 and CDR2: SGHTA and FQGTGA. Trimming cost V 0 bases and J 9 bases; bases outside gene matches: 9. This CDR3 contains 17 residues. CDR3 sequence reads: CASSLTSTSGSFGEQFF. The CDR3, as DNA: TGTGCCAGCAGCTTAACATCGACTAGCGGGAGTTTCGGTGAGCAGTTCTTC.

The rearrangement joins TRBV9 to TRBJ2-7; the D gene is possibly TRBD1 (6 bases). The CDR3 runs to 15 residues. Germline lookup yields CDR1 SGDLS and CDR2 YYNGEE. Trimming cost V 0 bases and J 2 bases, with 12 bases left between them. The CDR3 region is CASSVGQGTTYEQYF. CDR3 DNA sequence: TGTGCCAGCAGCGTAGGTCAGGGGACCACCTACGAGCAGTACTTC.

The CDR3 spells CASSSQGPHANTGELFF. In DNA form, the CDR3 reads TGTGCCAGTAGTAGCCAGGGGCCTCATGCGAACACCGGGGAGCTGTTTTTT. This chain joins TRBV19 and TRBJ2-2, with D possibly TRBD1 on 6 matching bases. The germline CDR1 and CDR2 sequences are LNHDA and SQIVND (reference sequence). V gave up 4 bases and J gave up 0 bases, with 15 bases separating them. This CDR3 region has 17 residues.

The chain is built from TRBV7-3 and TRBJ2-1, with 10 bases aligning to TRBD2. This CDR3 is built from 18 residues. Germline CDR1 and CDR2: SGHTA and FQGTGA. Trimming at V came to 5 bases and at J to 4 bases, leaving 14 bases not matched to a gene. CDR3 bases: TGTGCCAGCAGCCTCCGGGAGGCTAGCGGGAGAAAATACAATGAGCAGTTCTTC. The encoded protein is CASSLREASGRKYNEQFF.

The rearrangement joins TRBV19 to TRBJ1-5; TRBD1 matches at 8 bases. V lost 3 bases and J lost 2; bases outside the gene matches: 3. The germline CDR1 and CDR2 sequences are LNHDA and SQIVND (reference sequence). The CDR3 covers 15 residues. CDR3 in amino acids: CASSMAGGGNQPQHF. The DNA for the CDR3 is TGTGCCAGTAGTATGGCAGGGGGCGGCAATCAGCCCCAGCATTTT.

This clone was seen a single time. This chain connects TRBV29-1 to TRBJ1-4; D may be TRBD1 (6 bases). The CDR3 covers 16 residues. The V and J ends lost 6 bases and 3 bases respectively, with 20 bases between them. Looked up from germline, CDR1 is SQVTM and CDR2 is ANQGSEA. The CDR3: CSVILAGAEANEKLFF. DNA of the CDR3: TGCAGCGTAATCCTAGCAGGGGCTGAGGCTAATGAAAAACTGTTTTTT.

The V and J genes are TRBV7-2 and TRBJ2-1; no clear D. Per germline, CDR1 SGHTA and CDR2 FQGNSA. This CDR3 comprises 14 residues. V shed 1 base and J shed 3 bases, with 7 bases lying between them. The DNA of the CDR3 is TGTGCCAGCAGCTTAGACAGATACTACAATGAGCAGTTCTTC. Amino acids: CASSLDRYYNEQFF.

V is TRBV19 and J is TRBJ1-5; D is perhaps TRBD1 (6 bases). CDR3 length: 15 residues. The V end lost 1 base, the J end lost 6 bases, and 13 bases lay between the germline ends. CDR1 is LNHDA and CDR2 is SQIVND in the germline V gene (reference sequence). The CDR3 DNA reads TGTGCCAGTAGTATAGGGACAGTCAGCGGTCAGCCCCAGCATTTT. Amino acids: CASSIGTVSGQPQHF.

Worth noting for this clone: Sequence at one end of the junction differs from germline and may be a read error. The chain combines TRBV7-7 with TRBJ2-2; D is possibly TRBD1 (5 bases). The CDR3 has 14 residues. Germline CDR1 is SSHAT and CDR2 is FNYEAQ (reference sequence). CDR3 sequence (DNA): TGTGCTAGCAGCTTAGAAGACAGAACCGGGGAGCTGTTTTTT. Its protein product is CASSLEDRTGELFF.

V is TRBV7-8 and J is TRBJ2-7; tentative D call: TRBD2 (5 bases). The CDR3 runs to 12 residues. The V gene lost 4 bases and the J gene lost 6 bases, with 10 bases spanning the gap. Germline V gene data show CDR1 as SGHVS and CDR2 as FQNEAQ. CDR3 bases: TGTGCCAGCAGCTGGGCTAGCCCCGAGCAGTACTTC. This sequence encodes CASSWASPEQYF.

In regard to this clone: This sample includes further DNA sequences coding for the same CDR3. This chain links TRBV9 with TRBJ1-1, with D unclear. The CDR3 sequence is 13 residues long. Germline CDR1 is SGDLS and CDR2 is YYNGEE. Trimming took off 2 bases at V and 3 bases at J, with 8 bases between the two ends. The chain's CDR3 is CASSVGGDTEAFF. The CDR3 nucleotides are TGTGCCAGCAGCGTCGGCGGGGACACTGAAGCTTTCTTT. Combining the CDR3 with reference TRBV9 and TRBJ1-1 gives the whole variable domain DSGVTQTPKHLITATGQRVTLRCSPRSGDLSVYWYQQSLDQGLQFLIQYYNGEERAKGNILERFSAQQFPDLHSELNLSSLELGDSALYFCASSVGGDTEAFFGQGTRLTVV.

The genes are TRBV5-4 and TRBJ1-2; no clear D gene. CDR1 is SGHNT and CDR2 is YYREEE in the germline V gene (reference sequence). The CDR3 consists of 15 residues. Trimming left V 3 bases short and J 1 base short, with 13 bases between. The CDR3 spells CASSSGLLNNYGYTF. The CDR3 bases are TGTGCCAGCAGCTCCGGACTGTTAAATAACTATGGCTACACCTTC.

This clone was counted a few times. The J gene is TRBJ2-1, the V gene TRBV7-9, with a weak D call TRBD1 (5 bases). Between the trimmed V and J ends, which lost 3 bases and 6 bases, there was a span of 27 bases. Germline values: CDR1 SEHNR, CDR2 FQNEAQ (reference sequence). The CDR3 has 19 residues. The CDR3 nucleotides read TGTGCCAGCAGCTTCATATTATTTAGGGGCCCAAGGGTCCCCAATGAGCAGTTCTTC. This codes for CASSFILFRGPRVPNEQFF.

In this sample, this clone turned up once. Other DNA sequences in the sample encode the same CDR3. The genes are TRBV7-2 and TRBJ2-1; 10 positions agree with TRBD1. This CDR3 has 14 amino acids. V was pared by 1 base and J by 6 bases, with 0 bases of the junction left unmatched. Germline V gene sequence: CDR1 SGHTA, CDR2 FQGNSA. In DNA, the CDR3 is TGTGCCAGCAGCTTAGGGACAGGGGGCAATGAGCAGTTCTTC. Protein: CASSLGTGGNEQFF.

The V gene is TRBV12-3 or TRBV12-4, the J gene TRBJ1-5; 9 nucleotides line up with TRBD1. The CDR3 is 13 residues long. Germline trimming cut 6 bases from V and 4 bases from J; bases unmatched to any gene: 1. CDR3: CASSGTGNQPQHF. The CDR3 coding sequence is TGTGCCAGCAGCGGGACAGGGAATCAGCCCCAGCATTTT.

V is TRBV28 and J is TRBJ2-1; the match to TRBD2 covers 8 bases. V lost 8 bases to trimming and J lost 6 bases; unmatched junction nucleotides: 12. CDR1 is MDHEN, CDR2 SYDVKM, per germline. The CDR3 length is 15 residues. CDR3 in amino acids: CASSPGSGSPNEQFF. DNA of the CDR3: TGTGCCAGCTCTCCGGGAAGCGGGAGTCCCAATGAGCAGTTCTTC.

This clone was seen a few times. The chain combines TRBV11-3 with TRBJ2-7; D is perhaps TRBD2 (6 bases). V was pared by 3 bases and J by 4 bases, with 10 bases between. The CDR3 length is 13 residues. The germline V gene has CDR1 SGHNT and CDR2 YENEEA. The CDR3 DNA sequence: TGTGCCAGCAGCTTTCTTCGGGGGTACGAGCAGTACTTC. Its translation: CASSFLRGYEQYF.

CDR3 sequence: CASTRLSYNSPLHF. CDR3 nucleotide sequence: TGTGCCAGCACCCGACTCTCCTATAATTCACCCCTCCACTTT. The chain recombines TRBV27 with TRBJ1-6; D remains unclear. Germline V lookup: CDR1 MNHEY, CDR2 SMNVEV (reference sequence). Trimming shortened V by 7 bases and J by 0 bases, and 7 bases separated the two germline ends. The CDR3 has 14 residues.

The chain employs TRBV12-5 and TRBJ1-2; 7 bases are a match to TRBD1. The germline V gene has CDR1 LGHNT and CDR2 FRNRAP. Trimming at V came to 4 bases and at J to 13 bases, leaving 9 bases not matched to a gene. The CDR3 has 12 amino acids. CDR3 nucleotides: TGTGCTAGTGGTTCAGGGGGATACATCCTCACCTTC. Translation: CASGSGGYILTF.

This clone was detected only once. The V gene is TRBV19, the J gene TRBJ1-2; no reliable D call. The ends were cut back, 7 bases at V and 3 bases at J, with 9 bases in the middle. The germline CDR1 and CDR2 sequences are LNHDA and SQIVND (reference sequence). This CDR3 comprises 12 residues. The CDR3 nucleotides are TGTGCCAGTACTCAGAGGTACTATGGCTACACCTTC. It codes for CASTQRYYGYTF.